This T cell receptor (beta chain) emerged from a study of T-cell memory formation after mild COVID-19. Study at large: Clusters of TCRs were largely donor specific. Broader study findings: Clones contracting over day 15 to 85 were CD4/CD8 balanced, with later expanders leaning CD4+. Some clones that responded turned up in pre-infection memory, which suggests that cross-reactive memory joined in.

Per the germline V gene, CDR1 is DFQATT and CDR2 is SNEGSKA (reference sequence). V lost 0 bases to trimming and J lost 0 bases, with 15 bases between them. The CDR3 has 18 amino acids. About this clonotype: Its target is not known.

TCR alpha and TCR beta cDNA libraries carrying sample barcodes and UMIs were produced by 5'RACE using constant-segment primers. From the 5' RACE reads, TCRdb called clonotypes with MiXCR, one entry per CDR3 protein. The profile shows approximately 290,000 distinct CDR3 sequences, around 15% of them singletons. The chain couples TRBV20-1 to TRBJ1-6, with D unclear. This TCR was recovered from a man between 18 and 35 years old who had mild COVID-19 (a few samples of this study predate the infection). Cell type and time point are not known. Source material: PBMCs or a T cell subset sorted from them (not recorded which). The CDR3 loop reads CSARDRAAFHSYNSPLHF. As DNA, the CDR3 is TGCAGTGCTAGAGATCGGGCGGCTTTTCACTCCTATAATTCACCCCTCCACTTT.